This T cell receptor (beta chain) was found in a study of blood T cell repertoires in COVID-19 (dated by TCRdb to the early 2020s). Regarding the complete study: Samples from collaborators originated in the United States, Italy and Spain and spanned both the acute and convalescent phases of COVID-19. The material from the prospective study consisted of cDNA or gDNA derived from T cells, B-cell-depleted T cells, or PBMCs. The dataset comprised deeply sampled blood TCRbeta repertoires from subjects exposed to, actively infected with, or recovered from COVID-19. A freely available public database, intended as a resource for researchers studying the immune response to SARS-CoV-2, is where the repertoires were released. The samples were drawn from two sources: the first 160 participants of the ongoing ImmuneRACE study, and 1,000 to 1,500 subjects contributed by 6 global collaborators. Sample metadata almost always included a de-identified subject ID, COVID-19 status, age in years and sex. Where HLA class I and class II types were available, the types were taken from metadata supplied by the sample provider, not from assay-based typing. The full study reports these points: The quantity of clinical and demographic metadata differed by source and by participant and was supplied without curation.

Concerning this clone itself: Which antigen it targets is not known. No qualities accompany the bases; no much larger clone lies one base away.

From the germline V gene, CDR1 is KGHDR and CDR2 is SFDVKD. V is cut back by 6 bases and J by 5 bases, with 9 bases in the junction unmatched. The CDR3 runs 15 residues from the cysteine to the phenylalanine. Here the CDR3 DNA is all that survives: 45 bases in frame from base 1. TCRbeta CDR3 regions were amplified from genomic DNA by means of the immunoSEQ Assay, a bias-controlled multiplex PCR. Per the original workflow: The number of nucleated cells in each sample was estimated by amplification of reference gene primers within the assay. To quantify the absolute abundance of each unique TCRbeta CDR3 rearrangement, sequence reads were collapsed and filtered. For each sample, productive Simpson clonality was calculated as the square root of Simpson's diversity index over productive rearrangements. Sourced from immuneACCESS, this table was stored by TCRdb with only in-frame sequences that have V and J called. A share of the clones is absent; for the studies checked, an unresolved V gene accounts for under half, and the remainder has no known explanation. D and trimming come from the DNA, and the V and J calls and clone size come from that table. The sample table shows 140,000 or so clones, and 85% to 90% are seen once. The ten largest clones capture approximately 10% of the sample.

Collaborating institutions collected whole blood in K2EDTA tubes following their own protocols. For TCRbeta analysis, collaborators shipped samples in one of three forms: frozen whole blood, isolated PBMCs, or DNA extracted from either of those sample types. This chain joins TRBV24-1 to TRBJ2-3; 8 middle bases align to TRBD2. This clonotype was sampled from a woman of 80 years or more with acute or convalescent COVID-19. The sample was peripheral blood. The CDR3 region: CATSSPGLGEDTQYF. The nucleotide sequence reads as follows: TGTGCCACCAGTTCTCCGGGACTAGGGGAAGATACGCAGTATTTT.